This T cell receptor beta chain appears in the sequencing data of a study of blood T cell repertoires in COVID-19. J gave up 0 bases and V 0 bases, and 10 bases lay outside the gene matches. The CDR3 has 19 residues. Germline CDR1 LGHNT, CDR2 FRNRAP. Profiled with immunoSEQ multiplex PCR; TCRdb holds only in-frame clones, not every one. The sample holds fewer than 80,000 clones; more than 60% are singletons and the top ten take 22%. Sequencing was carried out using peripheral blood. The J gene is TRBJ1-1, the V gene TRBV12-5; 10 bases match TRBD1. The sequence derives from a man in his fifties or sixties with acute or convalescent COVID-19. CDR3 protein: CASGLVKDDGTGVNTEAFF. The DNA for the CDR3 is TGTGCTAGTGGTTTGGTAAAGGATGATGGGACAGGGGTGAACACTGAAGCTTTCTTT.